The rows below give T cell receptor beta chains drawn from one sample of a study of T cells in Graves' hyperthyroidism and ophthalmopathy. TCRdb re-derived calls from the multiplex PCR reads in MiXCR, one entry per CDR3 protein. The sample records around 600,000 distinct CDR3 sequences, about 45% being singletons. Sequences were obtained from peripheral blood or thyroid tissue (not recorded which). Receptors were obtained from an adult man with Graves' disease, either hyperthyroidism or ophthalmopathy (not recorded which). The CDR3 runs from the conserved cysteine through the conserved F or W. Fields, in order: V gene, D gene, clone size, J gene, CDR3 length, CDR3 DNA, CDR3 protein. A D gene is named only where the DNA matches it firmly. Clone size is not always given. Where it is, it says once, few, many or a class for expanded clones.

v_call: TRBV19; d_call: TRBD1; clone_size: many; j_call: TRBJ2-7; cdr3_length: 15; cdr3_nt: TGTGCCAGTAGTGGTGGGACAGGTAGCTCCTACGAGCAGTACTTC; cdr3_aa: CASSGGTGSSYEQYF
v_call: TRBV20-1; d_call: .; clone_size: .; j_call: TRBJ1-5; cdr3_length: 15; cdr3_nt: TGCAGTGCTAGATCATCGCAGGGCCTCAATCAGCCCCAGCATTTT; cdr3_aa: CSARSSQGLNQPQHF
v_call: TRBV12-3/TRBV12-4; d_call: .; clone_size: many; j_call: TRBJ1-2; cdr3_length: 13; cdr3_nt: TGTGCCAGCAGTCCCACAGGACTCGGGGGCTACACCTTC; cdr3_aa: CASSPTGLGGYTF
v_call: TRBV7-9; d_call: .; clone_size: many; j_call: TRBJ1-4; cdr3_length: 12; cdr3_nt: TGTGCCAGCAGCTTAGTGGACGAAAAACTGTTTTTT; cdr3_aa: CASSLVDEKLFF
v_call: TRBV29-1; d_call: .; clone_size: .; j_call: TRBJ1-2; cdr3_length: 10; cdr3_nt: TGCAGCCCGTTTCTCTATGGCTACACCTTC; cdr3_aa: CSPFLYGYTF
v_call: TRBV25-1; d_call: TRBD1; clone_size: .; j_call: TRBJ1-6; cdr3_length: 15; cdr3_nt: TGTGCCACCAGATCCGACAGGGTGAAAAATTCACCCCTCCACTTT; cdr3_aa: CATRSDRVKNSPLHF
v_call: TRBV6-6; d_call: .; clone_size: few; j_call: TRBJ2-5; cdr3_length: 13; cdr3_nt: TGTGCCAGCAGTGAGCTCCTCCAAGAGACCCAGTACTTC; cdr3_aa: CASSELLQETQYF
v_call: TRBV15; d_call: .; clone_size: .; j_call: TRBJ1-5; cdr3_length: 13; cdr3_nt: TGTGCCACCAGCCGCCAGGGGACTCAGCCCCAGCATTTT; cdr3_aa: CATSRQGTQPQHF
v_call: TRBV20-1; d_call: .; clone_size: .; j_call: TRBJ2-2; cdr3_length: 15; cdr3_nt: TGCAGTGCCAGACCAGGGGCGGAGAACACCGGGGAGCTGTTTTTT; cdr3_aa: CSARPGAENTGELFF
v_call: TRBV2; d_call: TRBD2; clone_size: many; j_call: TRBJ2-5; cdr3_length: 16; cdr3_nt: TGTGCCAGCAGCATCTCCGGGACTAGCGTCCAAGAGACCCAGTACTTC; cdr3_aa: CASSISGTSVQETQYF
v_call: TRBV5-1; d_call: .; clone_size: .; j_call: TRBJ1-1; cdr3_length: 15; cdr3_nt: TGCGCCAGCAGCCAAGACCGTTTACGGGACACTGAAGCTTTCTTT; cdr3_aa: CASSQDRLRDTEAFF
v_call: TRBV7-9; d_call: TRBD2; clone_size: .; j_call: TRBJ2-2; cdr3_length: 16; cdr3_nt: TGTGCCAGCAGCCGGGGGACTAGCGGGGACACCGGGGAGCTGTTTTTT; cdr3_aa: CASSRGTSGDTGELFF
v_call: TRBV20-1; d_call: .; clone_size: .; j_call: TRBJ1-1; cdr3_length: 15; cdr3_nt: TGCAGTGCTAGACCTAACAGGGCCAAGAACACTGAAGCTTTCTTT; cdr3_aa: CSARPNRAKNTEAFF
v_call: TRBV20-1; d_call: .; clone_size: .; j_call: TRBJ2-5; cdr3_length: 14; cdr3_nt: TGCAGTGCGGAAAGCAGACAGATCCTAGAGACCCAGTACTTC; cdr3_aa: CSAESRQILETQYF
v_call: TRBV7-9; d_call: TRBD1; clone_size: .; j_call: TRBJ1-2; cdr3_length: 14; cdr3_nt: TGTGCCAGCAGCTCGGACAGGCGAAGGGCTGGCTACACCTTC; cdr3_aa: CASSSDRRRAGYTF
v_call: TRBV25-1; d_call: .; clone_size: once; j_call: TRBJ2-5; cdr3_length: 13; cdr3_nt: TGTGCTAGGTCTGCCGGGGCCAAAGAGACCCAGTACTTC; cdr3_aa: CARSAGAKETQYF
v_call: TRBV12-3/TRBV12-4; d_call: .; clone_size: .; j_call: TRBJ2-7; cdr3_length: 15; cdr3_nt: TGTGCCAGCGGACTGCTCTCCAGCGGCTCCTACGAGCAGTACTTC; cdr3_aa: CASGLLSSGSYEQYF
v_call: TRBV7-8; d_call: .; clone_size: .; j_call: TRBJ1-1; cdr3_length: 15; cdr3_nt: TGTGCCAGCAGCTGGGCAGGCCTCATGAACACTGAAGCTTTCTTT; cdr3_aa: CASSWAGLMNTEAFF
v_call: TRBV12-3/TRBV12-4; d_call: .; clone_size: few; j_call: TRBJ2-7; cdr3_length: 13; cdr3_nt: TGTGCCAGCAGTTTAGTGGGAGGCCTCGAGCAGTACTTC; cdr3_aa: CASSLVGGLEQYF
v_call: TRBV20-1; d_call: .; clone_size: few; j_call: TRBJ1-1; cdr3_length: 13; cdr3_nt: TGCAGTGCTAGGAGGAGAAAGAACACTGAAGCTTTCTTT; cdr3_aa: CSARRRKNTEAFF
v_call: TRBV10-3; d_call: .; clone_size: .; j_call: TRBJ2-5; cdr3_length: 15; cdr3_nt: TGTGCCATCAGTCACTCGGGACCGGTCCAAGAGACCCAGTACTTC; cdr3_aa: CAISHSGPVQETQYF
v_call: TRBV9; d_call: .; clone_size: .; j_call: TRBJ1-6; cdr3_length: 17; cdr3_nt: TGTGCCAGCAGCGTAGGATGGGTGAACGGGTATAATTCACCCCTCCACTTT; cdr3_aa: CASSVGWVNGYNSPLHF
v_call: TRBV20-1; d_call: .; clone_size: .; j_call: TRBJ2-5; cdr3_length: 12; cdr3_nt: TGCAGTGCCCTTGGGGCCGAAGGGACCCAGTACTTC; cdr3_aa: CSALGAEGTQYF
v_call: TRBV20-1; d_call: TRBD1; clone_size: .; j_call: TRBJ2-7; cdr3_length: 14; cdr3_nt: TGCAGTGCTAGACAGGGACAGTTATCCTACGAGCAGTACTTC; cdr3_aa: CSARQGQLSYEQYF
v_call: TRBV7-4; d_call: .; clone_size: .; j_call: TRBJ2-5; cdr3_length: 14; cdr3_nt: TGTGCCAGCTCACCGCCCCCTGGCGGAGAGACCCAGTACTTC; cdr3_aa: CASSPPPGGETQYF
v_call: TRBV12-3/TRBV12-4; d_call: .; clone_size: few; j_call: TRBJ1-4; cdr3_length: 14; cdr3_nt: TGTGCCAGCAGCCCGCCGGGACTGGGAGAAAAACTGTTTTTT; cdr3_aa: CASSPPGLGEKLFF
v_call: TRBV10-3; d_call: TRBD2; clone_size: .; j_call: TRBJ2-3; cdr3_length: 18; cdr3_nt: TGTGCCAGCAGTGAGGCACTAGCGGGAGGAGGTTTATCAGATACGCAGTATTTT; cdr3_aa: CASSEALAGGGLSDTQYF
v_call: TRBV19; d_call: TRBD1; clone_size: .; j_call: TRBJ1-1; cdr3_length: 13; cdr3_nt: TGTGCCAGTGCCGGGACAGAAAACACTGAAGCTTTCTTT; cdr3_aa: CASAGTENTEAFF
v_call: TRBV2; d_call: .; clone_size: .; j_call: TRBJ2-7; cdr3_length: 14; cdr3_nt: TGTGCCAGCAGTGAAGTGGGGGAGGGGGGCGAGCAGTACTTC; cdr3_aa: CASSEVGEGGEQYF
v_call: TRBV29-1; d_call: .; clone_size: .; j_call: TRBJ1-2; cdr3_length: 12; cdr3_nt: TGCAGCGTGACTGGGGACGTAGCCCCGTCCACCTTC; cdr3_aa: CSVTGDVAPSTF
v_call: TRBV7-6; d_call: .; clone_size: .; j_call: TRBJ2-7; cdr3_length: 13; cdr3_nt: TGTGCCAGCTTAGCTGGGACACTCGACGAGCAGTACTTC; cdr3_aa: CASLAGTLDEQYF
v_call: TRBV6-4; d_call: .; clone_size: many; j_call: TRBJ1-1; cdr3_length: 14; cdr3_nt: TGTGCCAGCAGTGACGGGATGGGAGCGGCTGAAGCTTTCTTT; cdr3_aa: CASSDGMGAAEAFF
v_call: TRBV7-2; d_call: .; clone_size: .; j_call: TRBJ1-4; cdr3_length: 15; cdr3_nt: TGTGCCAGCAGCCTGGGGGACACGGATAATGAAAAACTGTTTTTT; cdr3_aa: CASSLGDTDNEKLFF
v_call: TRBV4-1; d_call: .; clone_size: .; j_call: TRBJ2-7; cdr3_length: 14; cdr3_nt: TGCGCCAGCAGCCAAGAGTGGGGGGACTACGAGCAGTACTTC; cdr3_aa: CASSQEWGDYEQYF
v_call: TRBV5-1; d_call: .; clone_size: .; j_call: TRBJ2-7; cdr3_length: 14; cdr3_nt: TGCGCCAGCAGCTTGGTGGGGCAGGGGTACGGGCAGTACTTC; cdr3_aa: CASSLVGQGYGQYF
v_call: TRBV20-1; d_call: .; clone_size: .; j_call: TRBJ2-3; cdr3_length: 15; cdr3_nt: TGCAGTGCTCCCGGACAGAAAAGTAGCACAGATACGCAGTATTTT; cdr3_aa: CSAPGQKSSTDTQYF
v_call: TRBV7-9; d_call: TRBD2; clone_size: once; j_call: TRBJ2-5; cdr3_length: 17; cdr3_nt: TGTGCCAGCAGCCAAGGCCTTGGGCTAGCGGGGGAAGAGACCCAGTACTTC; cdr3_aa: CASSQGLGLAGEETQYF
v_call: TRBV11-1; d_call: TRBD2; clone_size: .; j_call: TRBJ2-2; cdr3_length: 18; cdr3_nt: TGTGCCAGCAGCTTAGAGTCATTAGCGGGAACTAACACCGGGGAGCTGTTTTTT; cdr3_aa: CASSLESLAGTNTGELFF
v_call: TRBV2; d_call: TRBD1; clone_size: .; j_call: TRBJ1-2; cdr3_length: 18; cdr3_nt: TGTGCCAGCAGTGAACCTTCAAACAGGGGGTACGGGAACTATGGCTACACCTTC; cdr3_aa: CASSEPSNRGYGNYGYTF
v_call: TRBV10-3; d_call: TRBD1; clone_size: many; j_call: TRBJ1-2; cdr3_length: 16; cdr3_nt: TGTGCCATCAGTGAGTCCACAGGGGGCACCGGCTATGGCTACACCTTC; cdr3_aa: CAISESTGGTGYGYTF
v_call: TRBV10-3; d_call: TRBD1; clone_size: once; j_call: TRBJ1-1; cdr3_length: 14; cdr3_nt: TGTGCCGTCACCGAAAGGACAGGGAACACTGAAGCTTTCTTT; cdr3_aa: CAVTERTGNTEAFF
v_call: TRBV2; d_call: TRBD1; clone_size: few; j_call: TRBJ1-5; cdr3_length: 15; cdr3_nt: TGTGCCAGCGATCTAGGGGGCAGGGGAGGTCAGCCCCAGCATTTT; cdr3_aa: CASDLGGRGGQPQHF
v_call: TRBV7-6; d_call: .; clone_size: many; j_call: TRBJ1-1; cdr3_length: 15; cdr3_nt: TGTGCCAGCAGCCCCTACTCGGCTCGAAGCACTGAAGCTTTCTTT; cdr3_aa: CASSPYSARSTEAFF
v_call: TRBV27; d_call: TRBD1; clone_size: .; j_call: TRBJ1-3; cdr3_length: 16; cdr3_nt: TGTGCCAGCAGTGAGGGACAGGGATACTCTGGAAACACCATATATTTT; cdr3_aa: CASSEGQGYSGNTIYF